This T cell receptor beta chain was sequenced during a study of cytomegalovirus exposure and HLA in healthy donors. Across the study: For the approximately 400 genotyped donors, 81% fell within the Caucasian-associated ancestry cluster. Findings and limits, study-wide: Serostatus for CMV was the only available immune exposure information. Specificity for CMV antigens was confirmed in vitro for a few of the CMV-associated chains. In a later analysis, parvovirus B19, influenza, CMV and Epstein-Barr virus appeared linked to several top co-occurrence clusters.

The PCR made use of 60 Vbeta and 13 Jbeta primers. Profiled with immunoSEQ multiplex PCR; TCRdb holds only in-frame clones, not every one. The sample has some 100,000 clones, approximately 70% seen once; the top ten hold about 4.5%. On this clone itself: Its antigen is still unknown.

The sequenced sample was PBMCs. The TCR sequence derives from a woman aged 18-29 years in good health and CMV-seropositive.

This CDR3 is CASSQSLNTGELFF. The CDR3 nucleotides are TGTGCCAGCAGCCAATCACTAAACACCGGGGAGCTGTTTTTT. This chain joins TRBV7-9 and TRBJ2-2; no definite D call. The CDR3 is 14 residues long. Trimming removed 5 bases from V and 2 bases from J, with 9 bases in between. Germline CDR1 and CDR2: SEHNR and FQNEAQ (reference sequence).